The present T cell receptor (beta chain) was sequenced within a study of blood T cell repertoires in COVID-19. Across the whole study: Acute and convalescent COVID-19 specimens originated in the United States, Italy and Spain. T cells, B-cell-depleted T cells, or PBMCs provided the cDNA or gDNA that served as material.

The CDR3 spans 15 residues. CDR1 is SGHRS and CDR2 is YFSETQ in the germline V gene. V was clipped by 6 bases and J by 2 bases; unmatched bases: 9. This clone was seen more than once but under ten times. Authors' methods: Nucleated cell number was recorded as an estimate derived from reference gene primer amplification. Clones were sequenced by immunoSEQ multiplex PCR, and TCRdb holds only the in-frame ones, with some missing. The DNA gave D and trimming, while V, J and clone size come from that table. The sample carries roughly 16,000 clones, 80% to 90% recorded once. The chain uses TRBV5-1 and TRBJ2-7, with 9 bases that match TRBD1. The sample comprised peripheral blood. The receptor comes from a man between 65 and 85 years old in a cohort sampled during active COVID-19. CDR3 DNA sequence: TGCGCCAGCAAACTACAGGGGGCCTTAACCTACGAGCAGTACTTC. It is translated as CASKLQGALTYEQYF.